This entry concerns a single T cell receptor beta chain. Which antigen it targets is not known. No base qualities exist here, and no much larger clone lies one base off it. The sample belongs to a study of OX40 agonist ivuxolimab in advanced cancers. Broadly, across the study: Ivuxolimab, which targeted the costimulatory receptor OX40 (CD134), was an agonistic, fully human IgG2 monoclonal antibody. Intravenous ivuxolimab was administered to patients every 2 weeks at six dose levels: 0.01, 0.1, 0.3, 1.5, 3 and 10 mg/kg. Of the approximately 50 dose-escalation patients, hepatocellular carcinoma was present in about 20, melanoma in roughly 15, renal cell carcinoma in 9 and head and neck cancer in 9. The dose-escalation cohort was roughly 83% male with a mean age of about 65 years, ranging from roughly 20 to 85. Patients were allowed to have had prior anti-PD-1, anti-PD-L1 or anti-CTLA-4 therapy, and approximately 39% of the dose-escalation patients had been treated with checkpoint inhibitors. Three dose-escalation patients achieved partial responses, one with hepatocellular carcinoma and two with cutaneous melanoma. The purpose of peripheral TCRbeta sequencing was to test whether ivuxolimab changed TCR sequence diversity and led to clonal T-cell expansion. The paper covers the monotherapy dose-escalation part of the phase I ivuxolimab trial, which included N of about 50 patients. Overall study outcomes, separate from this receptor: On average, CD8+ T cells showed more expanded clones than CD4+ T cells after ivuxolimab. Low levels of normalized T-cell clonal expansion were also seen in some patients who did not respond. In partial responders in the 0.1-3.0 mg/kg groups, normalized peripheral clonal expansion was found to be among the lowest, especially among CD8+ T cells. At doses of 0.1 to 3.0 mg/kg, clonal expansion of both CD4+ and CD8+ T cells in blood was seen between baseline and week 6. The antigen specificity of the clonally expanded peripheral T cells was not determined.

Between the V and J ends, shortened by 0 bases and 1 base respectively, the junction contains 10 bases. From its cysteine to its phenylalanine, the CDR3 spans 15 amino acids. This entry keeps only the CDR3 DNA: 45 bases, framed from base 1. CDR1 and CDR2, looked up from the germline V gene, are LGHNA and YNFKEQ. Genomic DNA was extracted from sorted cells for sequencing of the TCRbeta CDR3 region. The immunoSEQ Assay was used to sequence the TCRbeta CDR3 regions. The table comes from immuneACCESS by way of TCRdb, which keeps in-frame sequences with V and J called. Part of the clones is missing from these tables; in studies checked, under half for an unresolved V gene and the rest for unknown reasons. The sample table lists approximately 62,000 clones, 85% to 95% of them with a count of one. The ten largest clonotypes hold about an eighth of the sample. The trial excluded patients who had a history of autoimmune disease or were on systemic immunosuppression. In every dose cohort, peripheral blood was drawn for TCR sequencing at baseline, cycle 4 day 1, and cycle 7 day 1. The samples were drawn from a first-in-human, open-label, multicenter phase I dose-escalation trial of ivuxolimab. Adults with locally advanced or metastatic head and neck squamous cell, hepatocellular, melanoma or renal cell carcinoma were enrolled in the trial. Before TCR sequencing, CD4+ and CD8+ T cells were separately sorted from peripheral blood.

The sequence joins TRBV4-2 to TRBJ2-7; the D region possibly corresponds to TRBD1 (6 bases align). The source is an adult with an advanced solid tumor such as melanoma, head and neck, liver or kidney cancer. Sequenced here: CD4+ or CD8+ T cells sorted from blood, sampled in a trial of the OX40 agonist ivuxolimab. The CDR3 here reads CASSQDPGQSYEQYF. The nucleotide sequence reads TGTGCCAGCAGCCAAGACCCGGGACAATCCTACGAGCAGTACTTC.